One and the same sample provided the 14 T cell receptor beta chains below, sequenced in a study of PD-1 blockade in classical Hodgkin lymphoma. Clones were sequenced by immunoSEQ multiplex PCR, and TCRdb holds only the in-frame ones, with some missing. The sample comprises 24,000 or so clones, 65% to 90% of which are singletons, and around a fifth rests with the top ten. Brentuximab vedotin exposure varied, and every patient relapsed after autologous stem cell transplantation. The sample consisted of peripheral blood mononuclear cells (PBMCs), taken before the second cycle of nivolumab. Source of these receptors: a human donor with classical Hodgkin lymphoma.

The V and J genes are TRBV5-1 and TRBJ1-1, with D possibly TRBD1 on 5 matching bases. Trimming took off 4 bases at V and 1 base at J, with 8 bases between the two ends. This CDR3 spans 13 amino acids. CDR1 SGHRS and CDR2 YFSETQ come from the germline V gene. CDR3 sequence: CASSIQENTEAFF. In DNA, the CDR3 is TGCGCCAGCAGCATACAGGAGAACACTGAAGCTTTCTTT. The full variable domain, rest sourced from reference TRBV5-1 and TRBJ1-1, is KAGVTQTPRYLIKTRGQQVTLSCSPISGHRSVSWYQQTPGQGLQFLFEYFSETQRNKGNFPGRFSGRQFSNSRSEMNVSTLELGDSALYLCASSIQENTEAFFGQGTRLTVV.

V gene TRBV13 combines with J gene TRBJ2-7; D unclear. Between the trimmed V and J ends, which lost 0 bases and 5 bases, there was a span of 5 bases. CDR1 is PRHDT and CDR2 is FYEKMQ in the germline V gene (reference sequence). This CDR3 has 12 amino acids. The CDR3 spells CASSLGRNEQYF. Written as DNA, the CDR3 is TGTGCCAGCAGCTTAGGCAGAAACGAGCAGTACTTC.

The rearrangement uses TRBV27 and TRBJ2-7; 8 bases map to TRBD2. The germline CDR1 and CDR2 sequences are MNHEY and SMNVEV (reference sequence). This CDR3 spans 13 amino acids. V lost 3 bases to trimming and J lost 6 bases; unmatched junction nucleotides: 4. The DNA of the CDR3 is TGTGCCAGCAGTTTGAGCGGGAGAAGCGAGCAGTACTTC. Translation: CASSLSGRSEQYF.

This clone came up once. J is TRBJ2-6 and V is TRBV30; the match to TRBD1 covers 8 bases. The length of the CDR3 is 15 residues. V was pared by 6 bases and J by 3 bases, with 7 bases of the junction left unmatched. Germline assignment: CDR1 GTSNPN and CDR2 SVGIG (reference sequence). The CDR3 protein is CACHRGSSGANVLTF. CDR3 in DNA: TGTGCCTGCCACAGGGGGTCAAGTGGGGCCAACGTCCTGACTTTC.

The CDR3 DNA sequence: TGTGCCAGCAGTTACGATGGTCTAGCGGGAGCCAATGAGCAGTTCTTC. Protein sequence: CASSYDGLAGANEQFF. V gene TRBV6-5 combines with J gene TRBJ2-1, with TRBD2 matching over 10 bases. This CDR3 has 16 residues. Losses at the gene ends were 2 bases for V and 6 bases for J; bases not matched to a gene: 7. Germline V gives CDR1 MNHEY, CDR2 SVGAGI.

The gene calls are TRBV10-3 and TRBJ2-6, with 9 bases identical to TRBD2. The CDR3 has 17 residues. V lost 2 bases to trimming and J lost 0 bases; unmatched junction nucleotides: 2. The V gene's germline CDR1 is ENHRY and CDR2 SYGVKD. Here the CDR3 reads CAISEGLASSGANVLTF. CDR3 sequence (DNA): TGTGCCATCAGTGAGGGACTAGCGAGCTCTGGGGCCAACGTCCTGACTTTC.

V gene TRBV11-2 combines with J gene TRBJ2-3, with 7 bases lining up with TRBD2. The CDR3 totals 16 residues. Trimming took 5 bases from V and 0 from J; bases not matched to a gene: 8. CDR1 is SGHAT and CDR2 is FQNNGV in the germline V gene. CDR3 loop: CASSPRGGVSTDTQYF. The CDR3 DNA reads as TGTGCCAGCAGCCCCCGGGGAGGGGTTAGCACAGATACGCAGTATTTT. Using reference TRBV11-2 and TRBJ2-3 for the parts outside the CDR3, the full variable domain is EAGVAQSPRYKIIEKRQSVAFWCNPISGHATLYWYQQILGQGPKLLIQFQNNGVVDDSQLPKDRFSAERLKGVDSTLKIQPAKLEDSAVYLCASSPRGGVSTDTQYFGPGTRLTVL.

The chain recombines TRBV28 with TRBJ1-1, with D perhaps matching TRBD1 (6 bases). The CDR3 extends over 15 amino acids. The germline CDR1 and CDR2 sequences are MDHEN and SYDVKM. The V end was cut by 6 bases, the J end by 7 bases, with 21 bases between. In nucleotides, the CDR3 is TGTGCCAGCAGAGGGAGTGGTAGGGCAGGGGATGAAGCTTTCTTT. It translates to CASRGSGRAGDEAFF.

CDR3 sequence (DNA): TGTGCCACCAGCAGTTCGGGGTTCGGAAACACCATATATTTT. This codes for CATSSSGFGNTIYF. The J gene is TRBJ1-3, the V gene TRBV15, with D uncertain. The CDR3 is 14 amino acids. Germline values: CDR1 LNHNV, CDR2 YYDKDF (reference sequence). Trimming left V 3 bases short and J 4 bases short, with 10 bases between.

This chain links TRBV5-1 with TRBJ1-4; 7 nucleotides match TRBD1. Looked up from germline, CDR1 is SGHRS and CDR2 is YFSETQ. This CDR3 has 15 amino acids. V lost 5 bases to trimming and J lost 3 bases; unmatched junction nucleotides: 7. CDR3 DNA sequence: TGCGCCAGCAGTCACAGGGGAGTAGCTAATGAAAAACTGTTTTTT. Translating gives CASSHRGVANEKLFF.

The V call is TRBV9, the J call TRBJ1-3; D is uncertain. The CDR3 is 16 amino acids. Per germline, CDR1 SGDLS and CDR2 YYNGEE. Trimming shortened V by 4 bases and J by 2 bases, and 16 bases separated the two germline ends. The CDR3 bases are TGTGCCAGCAGCATATCCGCTTTGAGGGCTGGAAACACCATATATTTT. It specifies CASSISALRAGNTIYF.

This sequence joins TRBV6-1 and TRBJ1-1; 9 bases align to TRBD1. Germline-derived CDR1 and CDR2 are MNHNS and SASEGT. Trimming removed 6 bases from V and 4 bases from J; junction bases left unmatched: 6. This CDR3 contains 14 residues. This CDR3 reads CASSDGTGSTEAFF. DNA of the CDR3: TGTGCCAGCAGCGACGGGACAGGGAGCACTGAAGCTTTCTTT.

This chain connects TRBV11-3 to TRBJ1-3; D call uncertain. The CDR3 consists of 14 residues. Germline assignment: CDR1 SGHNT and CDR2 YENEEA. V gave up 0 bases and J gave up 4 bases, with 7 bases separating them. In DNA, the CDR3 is TGTGCCAGCAGCTTAGAAACGGAAGGAAACACCATATATTTT. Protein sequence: CASSLETEGNTIYF.

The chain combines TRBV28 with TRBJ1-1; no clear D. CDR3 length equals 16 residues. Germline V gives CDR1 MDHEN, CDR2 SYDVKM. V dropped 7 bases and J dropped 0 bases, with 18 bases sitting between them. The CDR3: CASNRKGEFMNTEAFF. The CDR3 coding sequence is TGTGCCAGCAATCGCAAGGGCGAGTTCATGAACACTGAAGCTTTCTTT.